The 21 T cell receptor beta chains presented below share a single source sample, sequenced in a study of control samples from healthy donors and cancer patients. TCRdb's table, derived via immunoSEQ multiplex PCR, lists solely in-frame clones and lacks some. The data show 85,000 to 100,000 clones, over 85% seen once. Specimen: blood. The receptor source for this set is a man between 18 and 29 years old in good health.

This clone appeared once. The V call is TRBV5-1, the J call TRBJ1-1; D not resolved. Germline V CDR1 and CDR2: SGHRS, YFSETQ. V lost 3 bases and J lost 1, with 10 bases in between. The CDR3 contains 14 residues. CDR3 residues: CASSSASGNTEAFF. The CDR3 coding sequence is TGCGCCAGCAGCTCGGCGTCGGGGAACACTGAAGCTTTCTTT.

This clone was seen a single time. The chain has TRBV7-3 and TRBJ2-1; 7 bases map to TRBD2. Germline V gene data show CDR1 as SGHTA and CDR2 as FQGTGA. J lost 7 bases, V lost 0 bases, and 9 bases had no gene match. The CDR3 totals 16 residues. CDR3 in DNA: TGTGCCAGCAGCTTAACGGCGGCGGGAGTTGATAATGAGCAGTTCTTC. This translates into CASSLTAAGVDNEQFF.

The rearrangement links TRBV7-8 to TRBJ2-2; perhaps TRBD2 as D (5 bases). Germline CDR1 is SGHVS and CDR2 is FQNEAQ. This CDR3 has 15 amino acids. V lost 6 bases to trimming and J lost 0 bases, with 11 bases between them. This CDR3 reads CASRRAGTNTGELFF. CDR3 sequence (DNA): TGTGCCAGCAGGCGGGCGGGTACGAACACCGGGGAGCTGTTTTTT.

The chain recombines TRBV27 with TRBJ2-3; D may be TRBD1 (6 bases). The CDR3 covers 14 residues. Germline V CDR1 and CDR2: MNHEY, SMNVEV (reference sequence). Deletions cut 2 bases from V and 5 bases from J, with 11 bases between. The CDR3 nucleotides are TGTGCCAGCAGTTTAAGGCAGGGGCAAGATACGCAGTATTTT. This translates into CASSLRQGQDTQYF.

This chain joins TRBV27 and TRBJ1-1; no definite D call. The CDR3 sequence is 12 residues long. Per germline, CDR1 MNHEY and CDR2 SMNVEV (reference sequence). With 6 bases removed from V and 1 base from J, the gap between germline ends came to 6 bases. The CDR3 loop reads CASSATNTEAFF. The CDR3, as DNA: TGTGCCAGCAGCGCTACGAACACTGAAGCTTTCTTT.

J is TRBJ2-2 and V is TRBV6-5; perhaps D is TRBD1 or TRBD2 (6 bases each). Germline-derived CDR1 and CDR2 are MNHEY and SVGAGI. The CDR3 has 15 residues. V lost 8 bases and J 5 bases, leaving 18 bases between the germline ends. This chain's CDR3 is CASATRSGATGELFF. The CDR3 DNA sequence: TGTGCCAGCGCTACTCGTTCGGGGGCTACCGGGGAGCTGTTTTTT.

V is TRBV4-1 and J is TRBJ1-4; D is ambiguous. Germline V gives CDR1 MGHRA, CDR2 YSYEKL. The CDR3 extends over 12 amino acids. Trimming cost V 4 bases and J 10 bases, with 10 bases left between them. The CDR3 protein is CASSPLGGKLFF. CDR3 coding DNA: TGCGCCAGCAGCCCGCTTGGAGGAAAACTGTTTTTT.

The genes are TRBV6-1 and TRBJ1-2; tentatively, D is TRBD1 (5 bases). Trimming stripped 3 bases from V and 10 bases from J, with 24 bases between. Per the germline V gene, CDR1 is MNHNS and CDR2 is SASEGT. This CDR3 has 16 residues. In nucleotides, the CDR3 is TGTGCCAGCAGTGATCCAGGTAAGCGAGGGGAACATGACTACACCTTC. This encodes CASSDPGKRGEHDYTF.

The chain is built from TRBV5-6 and TRBJ1-5; D gene uncertain. Trimming left V 4 bases short and J 6 bases short, with 17 bases between. The germline V gene encodes CDR1 SGHDT and CDR2 YYEEEE. The CDR3 spans 15 residues. CDR3 nucleotides: TGTGCCAGCAGCCTTGGAATTTTGTTGGGTCAGCCCCAGCATTTT. Its translation: CASSLGILLGQPQHF.

This rearrangement joins TRBV11-3 to TRBJ1-1; tentative D call: TRBD1 (6 bases). This CDR3 spans 13 amino acids. Germline CDR1 reads SGHNT; CDR2 reads YENEEA. The V and J ends lost 5 bases and 1 base respectively, with 8 bases between them. CDR3: CASSMTGNTEAFF. CDR3 nucleotides: TGTGCCAGCAGCATGACAGGGAACACTGAAGCTTTCTTT.

The rearrangement links TRBV24-1 to TRBJ1-5; D ambiguous. Germline-derived CDR1 and CDR2 are KGHDR and SFDVKD. V gave up 6 bases and J gave up 7 bases, with 27 bases separating them. The CDR3 loop spans 18 amino acids. CDR3 sequence reads: CATSHPPPPRGFGQPQHF. The CDR3 DNA follows: TGTGCCACCAGTCACCCCCCACCTCCCCGAGGTTTCGGCCAGCCCCAGCATTTT.

The chain uses TRBV7-2 and TRBJ2-1; D is unresolved. This CDR3 comprises 13 residues. Germline V lookup: CDR1 SGHTA, CDR2 FQGNSA. V lost 0 bases and J lost 14, with 14 bases in between. The CDR3 region is CASSLARSGVEFF. CDR3 bases: TGTGCCAGCAGCTTAGCGCGCAGTGGAGTTGAGTTCTTC.

This chain joins TRBV7-8 and TRBJ1-3; D is unresolved. Trimming shortened V by 5 bases and J by 0 bases, and 11 bases separated the two germline ends. This CDR3 comprises 15 residues. The germline CDR1 and CDR2 sequences are SGHVS and FQNEAQ. CDR3 in DNA: TGTGCCAGCAGCCCAGACCAATTCTCTGGAAACACCATATATTTT. Protein sequence: CASSPDQFSGNTIYF.

This clone has a single count. The chain couples TRBV6-1 to TRBJ1-2, with D possibly matching TRBD1 (6 bases). The V gene's germline CDR1 is MNHNS and CDR2 SASEGT. Deletions cut 7 bases from V and 4 bases from J, with 13 bases between. This CDR3 region has 13 residues. CDR3 bases: TGTGCCAGCATCCTCGGACAGACCTATGGCTACACCTTC. This encodes CASILGQTYGYTF.

The chain joins TRBV7-9 to TRBJ2-7; 8 nucleotides line up with TRBD2. The CDR3 consists of 14 residues. V lost 5 bases and J lost 2; bases outside the gene matches: 5. From germline, CDR1 is SEHNR and CDR2 FQNEAQ (reference sequence). The CDR3 sequence is CASSGTSGPYEQYF. The CDR3 region has the DNA TGTGCCAGCAGCGGAACTAGCGGACCCTACGAGCAGTACTTC.

This rearrangement joins TRBV5-6 to TRBJ1-1; D uncertain. This CDR3 contains 14 residues. V was trimmed by 1 base and J by 11 bases, leaving 18 bases between them. Germline CDR1 reads SGHDT; CDR2 reads YYEEEE. Here the CDR3 reads CASSLLAQERRAFF. CDR3 nucleotides: TGTGCCAGCAGCTTGTTAGCCCAGGAGCGTCGGGCTTTCTTT.

The V gene is TRBV9, the J gene TRBJ2-7, with 7 bases fitting TRBD1. CDR1 and CDR2 (germline): SGDLS, YYNGEE. Losses at the gene ends were 4 bases for V and 2 bases for J; bases not matched to a gene: 12. The CDR3 has 16 amino acids. The CDR3 nucleotides are TGTGCCAGCAGCTCCCGAGCTGGACAGGAGCCCTACGAGCAGTACTTC. This codes for CASSSRAGQEPYEQYF.

This chain uses TRBV6-2 or TRBV6-3 with TRBJ2-1; 8 bases fit TRBD1. J gave up 10 bases and V 2 bases, and 1 base lay outside the gene matches. The CDR3 has 12 residues. From germline, CDR1 is MNHEY and CDR2 SVGEGT. The DNA of the CDR3 is TGTGCCAGCAGTTACGACAGGGGAGAGCAGTTCTTC. Amino acid sequence: CASSYDRGEQFF.

The gene calls are TRBV30 and TRBJ1-1; D might be TRBD1 (6 bases). V lost 0 bases and J 4 bases, leaving 12 bases between the germline ends. Germline CDR1 and CDR2: GTSNPN and SVGIG (reference sequence). The CDR3 covers 14 residues. The CDR3 region is CAWSVGGRATEAFF. Here the CDR3 DNA reads TGTGCCTGGAGTGTGGGGGGGCGAGCCACTGAAGCTTTCTTT.

This sequence joins TRBV2 and TRBJ2-7, with D possibly called TRBD1 or TRBD2 (7 bases each). The CDR3 covers 14 residues. V lost 7 bases and J 4 bases, leaving 17 bases between the germline ends. From germline, CDR1 is SNHLY and CDR2 FYNNEI. The CDR3 region has the DNA TGTGCCAGCATCTCGGGGAGGGGGCTGTACGAGCAGTACTTC. Its translation is CASISGRGLYEQYF.

The chain links TRBV18 to TRBJ2-2, with unresolved D. CDR3 size: 15 residues. Between the trimmed V and J ends, which lost 1 base and 2 bases, there was a span of 8 bases. Germline V gene sequence: CDR1 KGHSH, CDR2 LQKENI. CDR3 coding DNA: TGTGCCAGCTCACCACGAACGGCCAACACCGGGGAGCTGTTTTTT. Translating gives CASSPRTANTGELFF. Together with reference TRBV18 and TRBJ2-2, the CDR3 gives the full variable domain: NAGVMQNPRHLVRRRGQEARLRCSPMKGHSHVYWYRQLPEEGLKFMVYLQKENIIDESGMPKERFSAEFPKEGPSILRIQQVVRGDSAAYFCASSPRTANTGELFFGEGSRLTVL.